This T cell receptor (beta chain) was found in a study of identical twins. The CDR3 has 15 residues. V lost 1 base and J lost 6; bases outside the gene matches: 4. Looked up from germline, CDR1 is SGDLS and CDR2 is YYNGEE. TCRdb re-called the 5' RACE reads through MiXCR, storing one row per CDR3 protein. This sample has approximately 190,000 distinct CDR3 sequences, with 15% found just once. Another study also made use of these data, one on T cells expressing NK-cell markers.

The rearrangement links TRBV9 to TRBJ2-1; 10 bases align to TRBD2. Sequencing was carried out using CD8+ T cells sorted from blood. The receptor was derived from a woman aged 18-29 years in good health. CDR3 nucleotide sequence: TGTGCCAGCAGCGTAACCAGCGGGGGGGCCAATGAGCAGTTCTTC. It codes for CASSVTSGGANEQFF.